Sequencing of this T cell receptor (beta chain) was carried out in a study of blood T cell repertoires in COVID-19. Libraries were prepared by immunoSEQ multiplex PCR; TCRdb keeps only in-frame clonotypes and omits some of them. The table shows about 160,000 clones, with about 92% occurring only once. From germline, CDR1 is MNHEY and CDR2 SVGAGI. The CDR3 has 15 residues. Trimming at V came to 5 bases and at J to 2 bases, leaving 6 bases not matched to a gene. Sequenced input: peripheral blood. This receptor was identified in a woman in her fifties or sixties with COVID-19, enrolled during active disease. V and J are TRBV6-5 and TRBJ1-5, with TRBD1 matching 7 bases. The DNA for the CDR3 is TGTGCCAGCAGTACTACAGGGGTGGGCAATCAGCCCCAGCATTTT. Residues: CASSTTGVGNQPQHF.